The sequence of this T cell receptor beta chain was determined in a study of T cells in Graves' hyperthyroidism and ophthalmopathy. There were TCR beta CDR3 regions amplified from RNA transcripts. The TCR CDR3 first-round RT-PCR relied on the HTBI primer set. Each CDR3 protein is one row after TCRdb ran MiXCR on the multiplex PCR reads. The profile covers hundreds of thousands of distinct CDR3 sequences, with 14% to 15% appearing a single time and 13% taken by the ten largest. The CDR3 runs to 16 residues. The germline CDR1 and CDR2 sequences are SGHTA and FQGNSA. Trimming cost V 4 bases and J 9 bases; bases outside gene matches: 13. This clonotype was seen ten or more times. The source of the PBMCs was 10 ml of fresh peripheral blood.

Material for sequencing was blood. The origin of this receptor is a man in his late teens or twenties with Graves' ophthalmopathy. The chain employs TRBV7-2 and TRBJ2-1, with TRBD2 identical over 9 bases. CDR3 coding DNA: TGTGCCAGCAGCTCCCCATTGGGACTAGCATTTTTTGAGCAGTTCTTC. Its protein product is CASSSPLGLAFFEQFF.